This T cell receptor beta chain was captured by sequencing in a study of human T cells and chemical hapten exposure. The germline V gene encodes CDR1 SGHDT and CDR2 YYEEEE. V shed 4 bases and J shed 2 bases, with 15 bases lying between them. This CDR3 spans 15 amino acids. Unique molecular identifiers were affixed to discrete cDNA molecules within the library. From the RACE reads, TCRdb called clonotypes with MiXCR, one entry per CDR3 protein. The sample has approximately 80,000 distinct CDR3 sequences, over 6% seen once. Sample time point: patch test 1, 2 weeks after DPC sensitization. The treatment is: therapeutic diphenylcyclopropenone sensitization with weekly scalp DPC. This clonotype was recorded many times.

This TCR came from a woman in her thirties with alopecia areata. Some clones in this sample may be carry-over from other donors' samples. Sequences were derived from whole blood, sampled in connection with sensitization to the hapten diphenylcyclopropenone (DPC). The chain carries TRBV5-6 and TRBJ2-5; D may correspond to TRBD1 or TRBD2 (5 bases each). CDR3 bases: TGTGCCAGCAGCGGACTGGACGCAGGGCAAGAGACCCAGTACTTC. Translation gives CASSGLDAGQETQYF.